A selection of T cell receptor beta chains follows, all from one sample in a study of blood T cell repertoires in COVID-19. Sequencing used immunoSEQ multiplex PCR; TCRdb keeps in-frame clones, though not all of them. The data show just over 350,000 clones, about 86% seen once. The sample was peripheral blood. Receptors were obtained from a woman aged 55-70 years with COVID-19, enrolled during active disease. CDR3s include the opening cysteine and the closing phenylalanine or tryptophan. Each record gives: D gene, J gene, V gene, clone size, CDR3 DNA, CDR3 protein. D genes are given only for firm matches. Clone size is stated in some rows and not others, as once, few, many or a class when expanded.

>TRBD1|TRBJ1-1|TRBV5-1|.
TGCGCCAGCAGCGGGCCCGGACAGGGTTGGGATGAAGCTTTCTTT
CASSGPGQGWDEAFF
>.|TRBJ1-1|TRBV29-1|.
TGCAGCGCCAGAACAGGGTTTAGAACTGAAGCTTTCTTT
CSARTGFRTEAFF
>.|TRBJ1-4|TRBV4-2|.
TGTGCCAGCAGCCAAGAAAAATTGGGAGGGGAGGAGTATAATGAAAAACTGTTTTTT
CASSQEKLGGEEYNEKLFF
>.|TRBJ2-1|TRBV6-5|.
TGTGCCAGCATTACCGGGACACCCTCCTACAATGAGCAGTTCTTC
CASITGTPSYNEQFF
>TRBD1|TRBJ1-2|TRBV4-2|.
TGTGCCAGCAGCCAAGCGACAGGGCGGGCTCCTACTAACTATGGCTACACCTTC
CASSQATGRAPTNYGYTF
>.|TRBJ2-6|TRBV4-1|.
TGCGCCAGCAGCCAATACTTTCAGGGAGGACGGCCTGGGGCCAACGTCCTGACTTTC
CASSQYFQGGRPGANVLTF
>.|TRBJ1-2|TRBV30|.
TGTGCCTGGAGTGTAGACGGGGGCTATGGCTACACCTTC
CAWSVDGGYGYTF
>TRBD1|TRBJ2-2|TRBV9|.
TGTGCCAGCAGCGCGACAGGGGGCTGGGGCACCGGGGAGCTGTTTTTT
CASSATGGWGTGELFF
>.|TRBJ2-6|TRBV4-2|.
TGTGCCAGCAGCCAAGTGGGTGGACTCCCCTCTGGGGCCAACGTCCTGACTTTC
CASSQVGGLPSGANVLTF
>.|TRBJ1-1|TRBV5-6|.
TGTGCCAGCAGCTTACAAGGGGGGAGGGCAGCTTTCTTT
CASSLQGGRAAFF
>TRBD1|TRBJ1-6|TRBV4-1|.
TGCGCCAGCAGCCAACTCGGCAGGGGGCCTCGCAATTCACCCCTCCACTTT
CASSQLGRGPRNSPLHF
>.|TRBJ2-2|TRBV3-1/TRBV3-2|.
TGTGCCAGCAGCAAGATAAGACAGTCGAACACCGGGGAGCTGTTTTTT
CASSKIRQSNTGELFF
>TRBD1|TRBJ1-1|TRBV4-2|.
TGTGCCAGCAGCCAATACAGGGGGATTGAAGCTTTCTTT
CASSQYRGIEAFF
>TRBD2|TRBJ2-5|TRBV7-7|.
TGTGCCAGCAGCTCTACCTTAGCGGGCGGGGAGACCCAGTACTTC
CASSSTLAGGETQYF
>.|TRBJ1-4|TRBV2|.
TGTGCCAGCAACGGACAGCTAAATGAAAAACTGTTTTTT
CASNGQLNEKLFF
>TRBD2|TRBJ2-1|TRBV5-1|.
TGCGCCAGCAGCCCCTTTACTAGCGGGGGGGTTAAGTTCTTC
CASSPFTSGGVKFF
>.|TRBJ2-2|TRBV6-6|.
TGTGCCAGCAGGCGGGACAGTCATGACGGGGAGCTGTTTTTT
CASRRDSHDGELFF
>.|TRBJ1-6|TRBV5-6|.
.
CASSTAGAGFTPPLF
>TRBD1|TRBJ1-1|TRBV28|.
TGTGCCAGCAGTTTAGCCGGGACAGGGGTTTCTGAAGCTTTCTTT
CASSLAGTGVSEAFF
>.|TRBJ2-3|TRBV7-9|few
TGTGCCAGCAGCTCGGATAGACTAGGCGCGGCAGATACGCAGTATTTT
CASSSDRLGAADTQYF
>TRBD2|TRBJ2-5|TRBV7-6|.
TGTGCCAGCAGCTCAGCTGCTAGCGGGGGGGCGAGAGAGACCCAGTACTTC
CASSSAASGGARETQYF
>TRBD2|TRBJ2-2|TRBV2|.
TGTGCCAGCAGTCCACCACTTCTGATTCTAGCGGGGGGACCGAACACCGGGGAGCTGTTTTTT
CASSPPLLILAGGPNTGELFF
>TRBD1|TRBJ1-2|TRBV29-1|once
TGCAGCGTTTACAGGGGCTATGGCTACACCTTC
CSVYRGYGYTF
>TRBD1|TRBJ1-2|TRBV18|.
TGTGCCAGCCGACCCTCCGGGACAGATAACTATGGCTACACCTTC
CASRPSGTDNYGYTF